Shown below are 19 T cell receptor beta chains from a single sample sequenced in a study of cytomegalovirus exposure and HLA in healthy donors. Assay used: immunoSEQ multiplex PCR; TCRdb lists only in-frame clones, some missing. The sample shows 200,000 to 250,000 clones, about 93% of them seen only once. Sequenced: PBMCs. These receptors all stem from a woman in her late teens or twenties in good health and CMV-seronegative.

The chain employs TRBV9 and TRBJ1-2; D possibly corresponds to TRBD1 (5 bases). V was clipped by 4 bases and J by 0 bases, with 16 bases between them. The length of the CDR3 is 16 residues. Per germline, CDR1 SGDLS and CDR2 YYNGEE. CDR3 nucleotides: TGTGCCAGCAGCCCTACCGTCCAGGGTGCTAACTATGGCTACACCTTC. Its protein product is CASSPTVQGANYGYTF.

This clone has just one count. This chain connects TRBV10-3 to TRBJ2-7; TRBD2 agrees at 11 bases. The length of the CDR3 is 15 residues. Germline trimming cut 3 bases from V and 2 bases from J; bases unmatched to any gene: 3. Per the germline V gene, CDR1 is ENHRY and CDR2 is SYGVKD. Here the CDR3 reads CAISDIAGGAYEQYF. The DNA of the CDR3 is TGTGCCATCAGTGACATAGCGGGAGGGGCCTACGAGCAGTACTTC.

This clone was seen just once. CDR3 DNA sequence: TGCGCCAGCAGCCACAGGACTAGCGGGCAAAAAAATGAGCAGTTCTTC. This translates into CASSHRTSGQKNEQFF. The chain carries TRBV5-1 and TRBJ2-1; the match to TRBD2 covers 11 bases. The CDR3 length is 16 residues. CDR1 SGHRS and CDR2 YFSETQ come from the germline V gene. V dropped 4 bases and J dropped 7; count of bases not matched to a gene: 10.

The V call is TRBV5-1, the J call TRBJ2-7; TRBD1 is a possible D gene (5 bases). Germline CDR1 and CDR2: SGHRS and YFSETQ. The CDR3 has 13 residues. Trimming took off 0 bases at V and 6 bases at J, with 10 bases between the two ends. For the CDR3, the DNA is TGCGCCAGCAGCTTGGTCCAGGGCGGCGAGCAGTACTTC. Translated, it gives CASSLVQGGEQYF.

The rearrangement uses TRBV5-1 and TRBJ2-5; maybe TRBD2 (6 bases). V dropped 4 bases and J dropped 4 bases, with 14 bases sitting between them. From germline, CDR1 is SGHRS and CDR2 YFSETQ. This CDR3 region has 14 residues. CDR3 bases: TGCGCCAGCAGCCCCGGACTAAGTATAGAGACCCAGTACTTC. It codes for CASSPGLSIETQYF.

The chain uses TRBV2 and TRBJ2-5; the match to TRBD1 covers 8 bases. Germline CDR1 is SNHLY and CDR2 is FYNNEI. The CDR3 runs to 13 residues. V lost 6 bases, J lost 3 bases, and 3 bases stayed unmatched. The CDR3 reads CASSQDREETQYF. As DNA, the CDR3 is TGTGCCAGCAGCCAGGACAGGGAAGAGACCCAGTACTTC. The entire variable domain, with the rest obtained from reference TRBV2 and TRBJ2-5, is as follows: EPEVTQTPSHQVTQMGQEVILRCVPISNHLYFYWYRQILGQKVEFLVSFYNNEISEKSEIFDDQFSVERPDGSNFTLKIRSTKLEDSAMYFCASSQDREETQYFGPGTRLLVL.

The chain is built from TRBV2 and TRBJ1-5, with D perhaps matching TRBD1 (5 bases). The CDR3 extends over 15 amino acids. V lost 4 bases and J lost 0, with 10 bases in between. Germline V CDR1 and CDR2: SNHLY, FYNNEI. CDR3 sequence reads: CASSVDSNSNQPQHF. In DNA form, the CDR3 reads TGTGCCAGCAGTGTTGACAGTAATAGCAATCAGCCCCAGCATTTT.

This sequence joins TRBV5-5 and TRBJ2-7; the D gene is possibly TRBD2 (5 bases). Trimming removed 4 bases from V and 3 bases from J, with 11 bases in between. The CDR3 is 13 amino acids. Germline CDR1 and CDR2: SGHKS and YYEKEE (reference sequence). The DNA for the CDR3 is TGTGCCAGCAGCCTGGACGGGAACTACGAGCAGTACTTC. Translated: CASSLDGNYEQYF.

The chain carries TRBV28 and TRBJ2-1; D not certain. The V gene lost 6 bases and the J gene lost 5 bases, with 8 bases spanning the gap. CDR3 length: 12 residues. Germline CDR1 MDHEN, CDR2 SYDVKM. CDR3 bases: TGTGCCAGCAGGGCCCTCGACAATGAGCAGTTCTTC. It translates to CASRALDNEQFF.

The V gene is TRBV4-1, the J gene TRBJ2-7; D might be TRBD2 (5 bases). V shed 3 bases and J shed 2 bases, with 11 bases lying between them. Germline lookup yields CDR1 MGHRA and CDR2 YSYEKL. The CDR3 has 14 residues. CDR3 loop: CASSQGYSAYEQYF. Here the CDR3 DNA reads TGCGCCAGCAGCCAGGGGTATAGCGCCTACGAGCAGTACTTC.

CDR3 protein: CAWSAPHPPTQGNGANVLTF. The CDR3 DNA sequence: TGTGCCTGGAGTGCACCCCACCCTCCTACGCAGGGGAACGGGGCCAACGTCCTGACTTTC. This chain links TRBV30 with TRBJ2-6; D may be TRBD1 (6 bases). V lost 1 base and J lost 4, with 26 bases in between. The germline gives CDR1 GTSNPN, CDR2 SVGIG (reference sequence). This CDR3 spans 20 amino acids.

The gene calls are TRBV5-1 and TRBJ1-2; the D gene is possibly TRBD1 (5 bases). V shed 0 bases and J shed 5 bases, with 14 bases lying between them. The length of the CDR3 is 15 residues. The germline V gene encodes CDR1 SGHRS and CDR2 YFSETQ. DNA of the CDR3: TGCGCCAGCAGCTTGGATGAGACAGAGAAGTATGGCTACACCTTC. Protein product: CASSLDETEKYGYTF.

The chain has TRBV5-1 and TRBJ1-3; D is perhaps TRBD1 (5 bases). The length of the CDR3 is 18 residues. Trimming took off 4 bases at V and 0 bases at J, with 20 bases between the two ends. The germline V gene encodes CDR1 SGHRS and CDR2 YFSETQ. CDR3 DNA: TGCGCCAGCAGCCCGGGACTTTCAAAATCACACTCTGGAAACACCATATATTTT. It codes for CASSPGLSKSHSGNTIYF.

V and J are TRBV30 and TRBJ1-2; tentatively, D is TRBD1 (5 bases). The CDR3 loop spans 13 amino acids. The ends were cut back, 2 bases at V and 8 bases at J, with 15 bases in the middle. Germline V gene lookup returns CDR1 GTSNPN and CDR2 SVGIG (reference sequence). CDR3 nucleotide sequence: TGTGCCTGGAGTCAGGTTTCGGGGGAAGGCTACACCTTC. It codes for CAWSQVSGEGYTF.

The CDR3 DNA reads as TGTGCCAGCAGTCCGACCGATGGGACTAGCGGGAGACGAGAGCAGTTCTTC. Amino acids: CASSPTDGTSGRREQFF. The V call is TRBV27, the J call TRBJ2-1; 14 bases align to TRBD2. This CDR3 comprises 17 residues. Looked up from germline, CDR1 is MNHEY and CDR2 is SMNVEV (reference sequence). Losses at the gene ends were 5 bases for V and 10 bases for J; bases not matched to a gene: 13.

The J gene is TRBJ1-1, the V gene TRBV5-1, with TRBD1 as a possible D gene (5 bases). The CDR3 consists of 14 residues. The V gene lost 6 bases and the J gene lost 1 base, with 13 bases spanning the gap. The V gene's germline CDR1 is SGHRS and CDR2 YFSETQ. This CDR3 is CASKTELTNTEAFF. The CDR3 DNA is TGCGCCAGCAAGACAGAACTAACGAACACTGAAGCTTTCTTT.

The chain joins TRBV5-4 to TRBJ2-7; 9 nucleotides match TRBD1. CDR3 length equals 13 residues. CDR1 SGHNT and CDR2 YYREEE come from the germline V gene (reference sequence). With 4 bases clipped from V and 4 bases from J, the junction kept 3 bases outside the gene matches. CDR3 DNA: TGTGCCAGCAGCCGACAGGGGGTTTACGAGCAGTACTTC. It is translated as CASSRQGVYEQYF.

This clone was picked up one time. The V call is TRBV7-2, the J call TRBJ2-3, with D hard to call. CDR3 length equals 15 residues. Germline values: CDR1 SGHTA, CDR2 FQGNSA. V was cut by 6 bases and J by 7 bases, with 20 bases left in between. The CDR3 bases are TGTGCCAGCAGATTTATCGTTCCGGAGACCCATACGCAGTATTTT. Amino acid sequence: CASRFIVPETHTQYF.

The chain couples TRBV10-3 to TRBJ1-1, with TRBD1 identical over 11 bases. The ends lost 2 bases at V and 5 bases at J; junction bases unmatched: 7. This CDR3 contains 16 residues. Germline V CDR1 and CDR2: ENHRY, SYGVKD. CDR3 loop: CAISEGDRGSWTEAFF. The CDR3 nucleotides are TGTGCCATCAGTGAGGGGGACAGGGGGTCATGGACTGAAGCTTTCTTT.